The 16 T cell receptor beta chains below were found in one sample sequenced in a study of blood T cells in healthy people across ages. The authors ran a second PCR of about 6 to 11 cycles using a sample-barcoded 5' primer and a J-beta primer mix. TCRdb re-analysed the 5' RACE reads in MiXCR, keeping a single row per CDR3 protein. The sample has almost 1 million distinct CDR3 sequences, approximately 50% seen once; the top ten hold 20% to 25%. The sample was blood. The receptors were gathered from a woman aged 60 to 75 in good health.

The CDR3 protein is CASSSGQSNQETQYF. CDR3 coding DNA: TGTGCCAGCAGCTCCGGACAGAGCAACCAAGAGACCCAGTACTTC. The V gene is TRBV7-9, the J gene TRBJ2-5, with TRBD1 as a possible D gene (6 bases). CDR1 and CDR2 from the germline V gene are SEHNR and FQNEAQ (reference sequence). The ends were cut back, 4 bases at V and 0 bases at J, with 12 bases in the middle. The CDR3 has 15 residues.

The rearrangement joins TRBV5-1 to TRBJ2-7; 8 positions agree with TRBD2. From germline, CDR1 is SGHRS and CDR2 YFSETQ. V lost 6 bases, J lost 5 bases, and 10 bases stayed unmatched. The CDR3 loop spans 14 amino acids. The CDR3 protein is CASNRAGVGDEQYF. CDR3 DNA: TGCGCCAGCAATAGAGCGGGAGTGGGAGACGAGCAGTACTTC.

This clonotype was found a few times. This sequence joins TRBV4-1 and TRBJ2-1; no clear D gene. The germline CDR1 and CDR2 sequences are MGHRA and YSYEKL. Trimming cost V 7 bases and J 12 bases, with 7 bases left between them. CDR3 length equals 9 residues. For the CDR3, the DNA is TGCGCCAGCACCCCAGGGCAGTTCTTC. As protein: CASTPGQFF.

The table lists this clonotype with a few counts. The rearrangement uses TRBV6-1 and TRBJ2-1, with TRBD2 matching over 15 bases. This CDR3 is 15 amino acids long. V was clipped by 3 bases and J by 8 bases; unmatched bases: 2. Germline loops: CDR1 MNHNS, CDR2 SASEGT. DNA for the CDR3: TGTGCCAGCAGTGAGGGACTAGCGGGAGGTTATGAGCAGTTCTTC. Protein: CASSEGLAGGYEQFF.

This sequence joins TRBV2 and TRBJ2-6, with TRBD1 matching over 11 bases. The CDR3 is made up of 19 amino acids. Per germline, CDR1 SNHLY and CDR2 FYNNEI. V gave up 6 bases and J gave up 5 bases; unmatched junction bases: 15. The CDR3 sequence: CASSVGGDRGIFWANVLTF. The CDR3 nucleotides read TGTGCCAGCAGCGTCGGCGGGGACAGGGGGATATTCTGGGCCAACGTCCTGACTTTC.

The CDR3 region has the DNA TGCGCCAGCAGCCACCTTCCTAAGACTAGCGGGACAGGGGAGACCCAGTACTTC. It translates to CASSHLPKTSGTGETQYF. The chain is built from TRBV4-1 and TRBJ2-5; 11 nucleotides line up with TRBD2. CDR1 is MGHRA and CDR2 is YSYEKL in the germline V gene. J was trimmed by 5 bases and V by 3 bases; bases with no gene match: 14. The CDR3 has 18 amino acids.

V is TRBV13 and J is TRBJ1-1; perhaps TRBD1 as D (5 bases). The germline V gene has CDR1 PRHDT and CDR2 FYEKMQ (reference sequence). V lost 2 bases and J lost 1, with 11 bases in between. The CDR3 extends over 15 amino acids. The CDR3 region is CASSLFSGANTEAFF. The CDR3 nucleotides are TGTGCCAGCAGCTTATTTTCCGGGGCGAACACTGAAGCTTTCTTT.

The chain combines TRBV25-1 with TRBJ2-7; possibly TRBD1 for D (5 bases). The CDR3 loop spans 13 amino acids. CDR1 is MGHDK and CDR2 is SYGVNS in the germline V gene. Between the trimmed V and J ends, which lost 3 bases and 3 bases, there was a span of 9 bases. For the CDR3, the DNA is TGTGCCAGCAGTGACGGGCAGGGCTACGAGCAGTACTTC. This sequence encodes CASSDGQGYEQYF.

This chain joins TRBV7-8 and TRBJ2-6, with 13 positions matching TRBD2. The CDR3 consists of 19 residues. Germline CDR1 SGHVS, CDR2 FQNEAQ. Unmatched junction bases numbered 6, after V lost 2 bases and J lost 2 bases. The CDR3 DNA is TGTGCCAGCAGCTTACGAGGACTAGCGGGAGCTGCTGGGGCCAACGTCCTGACTTTC. Translation gives CASSLRGLAGAAGANVLTF. Together with reference TRBV7-8 and TRBJ2-6, the CDR3 gives the full variable domain: GAGVSQSPRYKVAKRGQDVALRCDPISGHVSLFWYQQALGQGPEFLTYFQNEAQLDKSGLPSDRFFAERPEGSVSTLKIQRTQQEDSAVYLCASSLRGLAGAAGANVLTFGAGSRLTVL.

This clonotype was seen only once. The chain couples TRBV19 to TRBJ2-5, with 9 bases identical to TRBD2. The J call is in doubt because the DNA end fits TRBJ2-4 better. CDR3 size: 17 residues. Germline assignment: CDR1 LNHDA and CDR2 SQIVND (reference sequence). This CDR3 is CASSMVSGSQTKNIQYF. As DNA, the CDR3 is TGTGCCAGTAGTATGGTTAGCGGGAGCCAAACCAAAAACATTCAGTACTTC.

V is TRBV20-1 and J is TRBJ2-7; D may be TRBD1 (5 bases). In germline, CDR1 is DFQATT, CDR2 SNEGSKA (reference sequence). The CDR3 is 14 residues long. Deletions cut 4 bases from V and 3 bases from J, with 16 bases between. In DNA, the CDR3 is TGCAGTGCTAAGGACGGCGCAGGGCGCTACGAGCAGTACTTC. The encoded protein is CSAKDGAGRYEQYF.

The DNA for the CDR3 is TGTGCCTGGACCCCGCTCTCTGGGACTGAAGATTATGGCTACACCTTC. Translation gives CAWTPLSGTEDYGYTF. The rearrangement uses TRBV30 and TRBJ1-2; a possible D gene is TRBD1 (5 bases). The CDR3 is made up of 16 amino acids. Trimming removed 4 bases from V and 5 bases from J, with 23 bases in between. The V gene's germline CDR1 is GTSNPN and CDR2 SVGIG (reference sequence).

The chain combines TRBV4-3 with TRBJ1-2, with 7 bases matching TRBD1. After removal of 5 bases from V and 7 bases from J, the junction contained 4 bases not matched to a gene. The CDR3 is made up of 12 amino acids. In germline, CDR1 is LGHNA, CDR2 YSLEER. The CDR3 region is CASSYDRVGYTF. The CDR3 nucleotides read TGCGCCAGCAGCTACGACAGGGTTGGCTACACCTTC.

This chain links TRBV18 with TRBJ1-1; D call uncertain. The CDR3 has 12 residues. The germline CDR1 and CDR2 sequences are KGHSH and LQKENI. V was cut by 3 bases and J by 7 bases, with 9 bases left in between. In DNA form, the CDR3 reads TGTGCCAGCTCACCCAACCCATTTGAAGCTTTCTTT. This gives the protein CASSPNPFEAFF.

The rearrangement joins TRBV28 to TRBJ1-2; no firm D call. The germline V and J ends were trimmed by 0 bases and 4 bases, with 6 bases remaining between them. The CDR3 has 13 residues. Germline values: CDR1 MDHEN, CDR2 SYDVKM. The CDR3: CASSLWGSYGYTF. CDR3 nucleotides: TGTGCCAGCAGTTTATGGGGTAGCTATGGCTACACCTTC.

Only a few counts were recorded for this clonotype. This chain uses TRBV10-3 with TRBJ2-3, with D unclear. This CDR3 contains 13 residues. V was clipped by 7 bases and J by 2 bases, with 10 bases between them. Germline lookup yields CDR1 ENHRY and CDR2 SYGVKD. CDR3 loop: CAIMTLHTDTQYF. In nucleotides, the CDR3 is TGTGCCATCATGACCCTACACACAGATACGCAGTATTTT.